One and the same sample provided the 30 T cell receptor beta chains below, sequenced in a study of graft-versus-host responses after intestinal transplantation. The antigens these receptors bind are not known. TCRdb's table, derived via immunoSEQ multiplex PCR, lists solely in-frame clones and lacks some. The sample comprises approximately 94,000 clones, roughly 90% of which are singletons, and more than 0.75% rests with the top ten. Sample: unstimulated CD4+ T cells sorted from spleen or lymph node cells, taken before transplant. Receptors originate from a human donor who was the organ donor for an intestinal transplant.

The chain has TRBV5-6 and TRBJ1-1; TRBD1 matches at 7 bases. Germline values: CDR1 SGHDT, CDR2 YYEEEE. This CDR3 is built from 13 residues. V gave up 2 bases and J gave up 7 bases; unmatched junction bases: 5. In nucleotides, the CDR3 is TGTGCCAGCAGCTTCCCCAGGGGGAATGAAGCTTTCTTT. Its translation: CASSFPRGNEAFF.

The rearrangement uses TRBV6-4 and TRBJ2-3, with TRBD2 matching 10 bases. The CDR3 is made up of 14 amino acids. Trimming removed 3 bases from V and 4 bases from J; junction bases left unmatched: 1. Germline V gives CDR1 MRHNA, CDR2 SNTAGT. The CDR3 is CASSELAGSDTQYF. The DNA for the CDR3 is TGTGCCAGCAGTGAACTAGCGGGGTCAGATACGCAGTATTTT.

CDR3 nucleotide sequence: TGTGCCAGCAGTATCTCCGGACAAGGGTACACTGAAGCTTTCTTT. Residues: CASSISGQGYTEAFF. The gene calls are TRBV6-5 and TRBJ1-1, with D possibly being TRBD1 (5 bases). Germline CDR1 MNHEY, CDR2 SVGAGI. The CDR3 length is 15 residues. Trimming took 5 bases from V and 3 from J, leaving 16 bases between them.

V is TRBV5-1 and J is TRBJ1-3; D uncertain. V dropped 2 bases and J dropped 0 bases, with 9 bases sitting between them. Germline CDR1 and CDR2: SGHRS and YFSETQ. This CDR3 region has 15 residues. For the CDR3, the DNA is TGCGCCAGCAGCTTTGGTCAGAGCTCTGGAAACACCATATATTTT. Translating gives CASSFGQSSGNTIYF.

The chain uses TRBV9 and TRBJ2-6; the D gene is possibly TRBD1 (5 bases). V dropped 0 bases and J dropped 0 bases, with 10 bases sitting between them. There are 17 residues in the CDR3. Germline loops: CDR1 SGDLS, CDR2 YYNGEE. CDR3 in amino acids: CASSVAVTASGANVLTF. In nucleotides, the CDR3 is TGTGCCAGCAGCGTAGCGGTGACAGCCTCTGGGGCCAACGTCCTGACTTTC.

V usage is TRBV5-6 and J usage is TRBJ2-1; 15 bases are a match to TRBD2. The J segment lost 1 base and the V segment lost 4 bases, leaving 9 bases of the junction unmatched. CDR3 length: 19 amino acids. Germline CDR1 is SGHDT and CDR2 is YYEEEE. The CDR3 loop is CASSGRTSGGAMSYNEQFF. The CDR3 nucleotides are TGTGCCAGCAGCGGAAGGACTAGCGGGGGGGCCATGTCCTACAATGAGCAGTTCTTC.

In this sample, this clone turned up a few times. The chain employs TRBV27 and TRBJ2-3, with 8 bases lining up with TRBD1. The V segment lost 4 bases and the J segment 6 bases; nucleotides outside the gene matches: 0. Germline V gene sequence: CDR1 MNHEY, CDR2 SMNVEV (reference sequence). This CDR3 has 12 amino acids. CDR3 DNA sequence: TGTGCCAGCAGTTGGACAGGGGATACGCAGTATTTT. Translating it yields CASSWTGDTQYF.

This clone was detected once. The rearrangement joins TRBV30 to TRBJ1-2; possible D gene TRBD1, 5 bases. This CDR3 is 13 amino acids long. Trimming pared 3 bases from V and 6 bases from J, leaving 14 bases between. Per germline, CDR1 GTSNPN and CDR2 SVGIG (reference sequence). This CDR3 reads CAWSAGPGDGYTF. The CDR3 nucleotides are TGTGCCTGGAGCGCGGGACCCGGAGATGGCTACACCTTC.

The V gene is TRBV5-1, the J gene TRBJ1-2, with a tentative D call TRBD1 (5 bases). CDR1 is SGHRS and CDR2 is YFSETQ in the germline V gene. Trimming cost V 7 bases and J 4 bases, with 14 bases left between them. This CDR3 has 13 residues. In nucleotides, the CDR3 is TGCGCCAGCGGCATTGACAGATCCTATGGCTACACCTTC. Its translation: CASGIDRSYGYTF.

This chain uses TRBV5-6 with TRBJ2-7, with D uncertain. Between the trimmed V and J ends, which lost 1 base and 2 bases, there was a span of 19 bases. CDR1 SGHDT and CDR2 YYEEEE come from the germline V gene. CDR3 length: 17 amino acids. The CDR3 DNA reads TGTGCCAGCAGCTTGTATTCTTCAGCGATTTTTACCTACGAGCAGTACTTC. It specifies CASSLYSSAIFTYEQYF.

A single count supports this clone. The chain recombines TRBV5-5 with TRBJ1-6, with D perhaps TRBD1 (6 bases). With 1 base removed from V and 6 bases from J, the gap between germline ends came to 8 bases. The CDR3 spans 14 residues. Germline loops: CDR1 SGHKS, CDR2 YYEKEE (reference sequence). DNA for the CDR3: TGTGCCAGCAGCTTGCAGGGGTCTAATTCACCCCTCCACTTT. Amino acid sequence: CASSLQGSNSPLHF.

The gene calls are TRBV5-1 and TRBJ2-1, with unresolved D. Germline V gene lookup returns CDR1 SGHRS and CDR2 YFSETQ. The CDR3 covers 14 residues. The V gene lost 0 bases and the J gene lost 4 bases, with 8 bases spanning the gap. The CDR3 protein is CASSLVGKYNEQFF. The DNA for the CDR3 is TGCGCCAGCAGCTTGGTGGGGAAGTACAATGAGCAGTTCTTC.

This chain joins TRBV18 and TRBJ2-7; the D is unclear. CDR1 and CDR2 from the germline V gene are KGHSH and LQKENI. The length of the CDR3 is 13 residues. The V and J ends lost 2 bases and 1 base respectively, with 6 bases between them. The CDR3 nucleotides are TGTGCCAGCTCACCAACATCTTCCTACGAGCAGTACTTC. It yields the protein CASSPTSSYEQYF.

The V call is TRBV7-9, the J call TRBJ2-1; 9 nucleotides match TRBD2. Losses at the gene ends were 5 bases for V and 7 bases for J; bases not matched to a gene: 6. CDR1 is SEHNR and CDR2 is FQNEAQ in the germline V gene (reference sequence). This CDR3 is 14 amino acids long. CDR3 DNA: TGTGCCAGCAGCAATAGCGGGGGCCTTAATGAGCAGTTCTTC. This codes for CASSNSGGLNEQFF.

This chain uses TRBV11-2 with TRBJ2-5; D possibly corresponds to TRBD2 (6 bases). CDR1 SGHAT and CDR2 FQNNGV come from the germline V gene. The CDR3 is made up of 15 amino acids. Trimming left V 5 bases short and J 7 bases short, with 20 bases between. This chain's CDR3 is CASSTTGGTYSTQYF. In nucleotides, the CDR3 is TGTGCCAGCAGCACAACCGGAGGGACTTACTCGACCCAGTACTTC.

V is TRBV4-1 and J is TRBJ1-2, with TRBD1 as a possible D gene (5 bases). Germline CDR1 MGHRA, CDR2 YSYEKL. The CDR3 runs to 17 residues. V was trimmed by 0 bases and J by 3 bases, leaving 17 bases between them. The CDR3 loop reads CASSQDMVKGRDYGYTF. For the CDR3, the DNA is TGCGCCAGCAGCCAAGATATGGTAAAGGGACGGGACTATGGCTACACCTTC.

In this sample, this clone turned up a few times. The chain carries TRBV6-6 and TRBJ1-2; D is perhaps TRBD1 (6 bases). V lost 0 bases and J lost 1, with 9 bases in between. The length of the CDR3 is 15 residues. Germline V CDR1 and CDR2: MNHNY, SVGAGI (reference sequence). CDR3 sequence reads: CASSYSEDSNYGYTF. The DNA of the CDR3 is TGTGCCAGCAGTTACTCGGAGGACAGTAACTATGGCTACACCTTC.

The CDR3 sequence: CASSYSWSNYETQYF. Here the CDR3 DNA reads TGTGCCAGCAGTTACTCGTGGTCTAATTACGAGACCCAGTACTTC. The chain employs TRBV6-5 and TRBJ2-5; no firm D call. The CDR3 consists of 15 residues. Per germline, CDR1 MNHEY and CDR2 SVGAGI. Trimming removed 0 bases at V and 5 bases at J, with 13 bases between.

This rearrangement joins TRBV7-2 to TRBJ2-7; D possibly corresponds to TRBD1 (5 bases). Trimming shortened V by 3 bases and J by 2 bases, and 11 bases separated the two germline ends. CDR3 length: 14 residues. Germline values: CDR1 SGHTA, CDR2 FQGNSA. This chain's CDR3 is CASSFGRGPYEQYF. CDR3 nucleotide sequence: TGTGCCAGCAGCTTCGGAAGGGGCCCCTACGAGCAGTACTTC.

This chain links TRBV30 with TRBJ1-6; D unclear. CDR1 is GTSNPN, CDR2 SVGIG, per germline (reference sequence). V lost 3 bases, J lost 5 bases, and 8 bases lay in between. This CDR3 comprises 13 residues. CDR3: CAWRDVDNSPLHF. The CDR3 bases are TGTGCCTGGAGGGACGTTGATAATTCACCCCTCCACTTT.

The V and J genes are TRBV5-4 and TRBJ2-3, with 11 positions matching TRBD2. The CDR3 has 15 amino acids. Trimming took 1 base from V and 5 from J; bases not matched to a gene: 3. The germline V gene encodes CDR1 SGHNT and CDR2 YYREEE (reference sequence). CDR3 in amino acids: CASSLIAGGRDTQYF. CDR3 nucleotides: TGTGCCAGCAGCTTGATAGCGGGGGGGCGAGATACGCAGTATTTT.

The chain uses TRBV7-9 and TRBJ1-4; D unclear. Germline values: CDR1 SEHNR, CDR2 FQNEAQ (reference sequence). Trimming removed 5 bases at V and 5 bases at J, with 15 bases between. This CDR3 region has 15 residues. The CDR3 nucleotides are TGTGCCAGCAGCCCGATCAGGTTATTGAATGAAAAACTGTTTTTT. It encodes CASSPIRLLNEKLFF.

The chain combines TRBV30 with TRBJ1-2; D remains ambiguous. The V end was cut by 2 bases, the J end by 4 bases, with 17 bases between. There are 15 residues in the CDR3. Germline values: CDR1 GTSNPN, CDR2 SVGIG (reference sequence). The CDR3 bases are TGTGCCTGGAGTTTTTCAGGAAATCGGGGCTATGGCTACACCTTC. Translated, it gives CAWSFSGNRGYGYTF.

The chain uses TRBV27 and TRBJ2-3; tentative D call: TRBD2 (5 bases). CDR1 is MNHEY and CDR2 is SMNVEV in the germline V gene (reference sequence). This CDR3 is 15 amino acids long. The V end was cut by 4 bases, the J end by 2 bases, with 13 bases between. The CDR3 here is CASSSERTLTDTQYF. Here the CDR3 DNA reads TGTGCCAGCAGTTCCGAGCGGACCCTCACAGATACGCAGTATTTT.

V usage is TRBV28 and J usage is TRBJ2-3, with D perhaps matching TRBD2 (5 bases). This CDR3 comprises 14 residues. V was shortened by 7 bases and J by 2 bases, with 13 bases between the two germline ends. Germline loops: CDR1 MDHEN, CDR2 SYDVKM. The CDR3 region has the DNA TGTGCCAGCAAGCCCGGCGGGCCCACAGATACGCAGTATTTT. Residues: CASKPGGPTDTQYF.

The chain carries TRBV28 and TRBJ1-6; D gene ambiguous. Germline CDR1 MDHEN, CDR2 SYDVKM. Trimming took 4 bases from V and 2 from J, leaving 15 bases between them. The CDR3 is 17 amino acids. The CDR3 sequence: CASSSRPTPTYNSPLHF. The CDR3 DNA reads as TGTGCCAGCAGTTCGCGACCTACACCTACCTATAATTCACCCCTCCACTTT.

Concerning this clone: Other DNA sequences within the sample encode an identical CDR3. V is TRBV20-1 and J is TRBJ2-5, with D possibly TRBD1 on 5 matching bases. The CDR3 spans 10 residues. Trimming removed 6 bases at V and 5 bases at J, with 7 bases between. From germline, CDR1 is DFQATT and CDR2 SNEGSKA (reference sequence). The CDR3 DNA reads TGCAGTGCGAGACAGGAGACCCAGTACTTC. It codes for CSARQETQYF.

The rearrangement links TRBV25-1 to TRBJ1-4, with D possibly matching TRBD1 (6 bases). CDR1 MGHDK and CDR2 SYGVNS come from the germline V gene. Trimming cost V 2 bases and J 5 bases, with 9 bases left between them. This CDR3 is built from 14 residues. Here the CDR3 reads CASSERGQNEKLFF. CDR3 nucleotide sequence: TGTGCCAGCAGTGAAAGGGGACAAAATGAAAAACTGTTTTTT.

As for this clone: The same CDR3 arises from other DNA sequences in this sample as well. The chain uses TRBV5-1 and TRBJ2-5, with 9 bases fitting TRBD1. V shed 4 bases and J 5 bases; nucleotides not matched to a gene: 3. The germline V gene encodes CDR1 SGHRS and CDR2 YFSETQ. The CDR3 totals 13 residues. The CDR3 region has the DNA TGCGCCAGCAGCCGGACAGGGGACGAGACCCAGTACTTC. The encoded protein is CASSRTGDETQYF.

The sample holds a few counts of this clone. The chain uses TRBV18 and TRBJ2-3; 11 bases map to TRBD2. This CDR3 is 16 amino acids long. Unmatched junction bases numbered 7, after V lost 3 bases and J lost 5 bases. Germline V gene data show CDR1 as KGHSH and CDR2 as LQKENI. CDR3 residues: CASSPLGLAAVDTQYF. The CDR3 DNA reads TGTGCCAGCTCACCCTTGGGACTAGCGGCCGTAGATACGCAGTATTTT.